These 22 T cell receptor beta chains came from one sample sequenced in a study of blood T cell repertoires in COVID-19. The protocol was immunoSEQ multiplex PCR, while the TCRdb copy is restricted to in-frame clones and leaves out a portion. The sample lists roughly 360,000 clones, around 87% occurring once. The sequenced material came from PBMCs or T cells enriched from blood (not recorded which). These receptors all come from a woman aged 30 to 39 with acute COVID-19.

CDR3 region: CASNGGKNQPQHF. The CDR3 coding sequence is TGTGCCAGTAACGGAGGGAAGAATCAGCCCCAGCATTTT. The genes are TRBV19 and TRBJ1-5; D remains unclear. The CDR3 length is 13 residues. Deletions cut 7 bases from V and 4 bases from J, with 11 bases between. The germline gives CDR1 LNHDA, CDR2 SQIVND (reference sequence).

Here the CDR3 DNA reads TGCAGCGCCCGGACTAGCGGTTCCGAGCAGTACTTC. It is translated as CSARTSGSEQYF. The chain couples TRBV29-1 to TRBJ2-7; 10 bases match TRBD2. The CDR3 spans 12 residues. The V segment lost 7 bases and the J segment 6 bases; nucleotides outside the gene matches: 6. Germline lookup yields CDR1 SQVTM and CDR2 ANQGSEA.

With regard to this clone: A junction boundary mismatches the germline segment, possibly from a read error. The rearrangement joins TRBV4-1 to TRBJ1-3; 10 positions match TRBD1. The germline CDR1 and CDR2 sequences are MGHRA and YSYEKL. The length of the CDR3 is 17 residues. The CDR3 here is CASSQGRQGANGDTIYF. CDR3 DNA sequence: TGCGCCAGCAGCCAAGGGCGACAGGGGGCGAATGGAGACACCATATATTTT.

J is TRBJ2-3 and V is TRBV18; 13 nucleotides agree with TRBD2. Per germline, CDR1 KGHSH and CDR2 LQKENI. The CDR3 covers 16 residues. With V trimmed by 4 bases and J by 1 base, 2 bases remained unmatched. For the CDR3, the DNA is TGTGCCAGCTCACTCGGACTAGCGGGGGGCACAGATACGCAGTATTTT. Its translation is CASSLGLAGGTDTQYF. Combining the CDR3 with reference TRBV18 and TRBJ2-3 gives the whole variable domain NAGVMQNPRHLVRRRGQEARLRCSPMKGHSHVYWYRQLPEEGLKFMVYLQKENIIDESGMPKERFSAEFPKEGPSILRIQQVVRGDSAAYFCASSLGLAGGTDTQYFGPGTRLTVL.

This chain links TRBV7-2 with TRBJ1-2; D gene unclear. The CDR3 contains 13 residues. The germline V and J ends were trimmed by 1 base and 4 bases, with 7 bases remaining between them. The germline V gene encodes CDR1 SGHTA and CDR2 FQGNSA. As DNA, the CDR3 is TGTGCCAGCAGCTTAGAGGGAGCCTATGGCTACACCTTC. Amino acids: CASSLEGAYGYTF.

The chain uses TRBV7-6 and TRBJ2-7, with TRBD1 matching over 7 bases. Germline CDR1 is SGHVS and CDR2 is FNYEAQ. V shed 1 base and J 3 bases; nucleotides not matched to a gene: 6. This CDR3 is built from 15 residues. The CDR3 nucleotides read TGTGCCAGCAGCTTAGAGACGGGACAGAGCTACGAGCAGTACTTC. Its protein product is CASSLETGQSYEQYF.

Of note for this clone: Other DNA sequences in the same sample also yield this CDR3. The chain couples TRBV14 to TRBJ1-2; D remains unclear. Trimming took 4 bases from V and 4 from J, leaving 7 bases between them. Germline V gene data show CDR1 as SGHDN and CDR2 as FVKESK. CDR3 length: 12 residues. The CDR3: CASSPSSYGYTF. CDR3 nucleotides: TGTGCCAGCAGCCCTAGCAGCTATGGCTACACCTTC.

On this clone itself: At one of its ends the junction is not consistent with the germline gene, which may arise from a read error. The rearrangement links TRBV10-3 to TRBJ2-7; 8 nucleotides match TRBD1. CDR3 length: 13 residues. Germline loops: CDR1 ENHRY, CDR2 SYGVKD. The CDR3 coding sequence is TGTGCCATCAGTGACCCTCAATGGTCAGGGGGCAATTTC. Its translation: CAISDPQWSGGNF.

V and J are TRBV11-2 and TRBJ1-5, with 7 bases fitting TRBD1. The ends lost 2 bases at V and 4 bases at J; junction bases unmatched: 2. This CDR3 is built from 14 residues. CDR1 is SGHAT, CDR2 FQNNGV, per germline. CDR3 in amino acids: CASSLLTGNQPQHF. CDR3 nucleotide sequence: TGTGCCAGCAGCTTATTGACAGGGAATCAGCCCCAGCATTTT.

The V gene is TRBV4-3, the J gene TRBJ2-2; 8 bases fit TRBD1. Germline values: CDR1 LGHNA, CDR2 YSLEER. The CDR3 runs to 16 residues. With 0 bases clipped from V and 5 bases from J, the junction kept 5 bases outside the gene matches. The CDR3 sequence is CASSQDLWTGTGELFF. CDR3 bases: TGCGCCAGCAGCCAAGATCTATGGACAGGGACCGGGGAGCTGTTTTTT.

The rearrangement links TRBV18 to TRBJ1-4; 7 nucleotides match TRBD1. V lost 5 bases to trimming and J lost 6 bases; unmatched junction nucleotides: 15. Germline loops: CDR1 KGHSH, CDR2 LQKENI. The CDR3 runs to 17 residues. The CDR3 DNA follows: TGTGCCAGCTCAGCGTCCCGGGACAGAGGGCGACATGAAAAACTGTTTTTT. It encodes CASSASRDRGRHEKLFF.

The V and J genes are TRBV6-4 and TRBJ2-2; D is ambiguous. Germline V CDR1 and CDR2: MRHNA, SNTAGT. V was clipped by 2 bases and J by 6 bases, with 13 bases between them. There are 15 residues in the CDR3. The CDR3 here is CASSDRSLGAGELFF. In nucleotides, the CDR3 is TGTGCCAGCAGTGACCGGTCCCTAGGCGCCGGGGAGCTGTTTTTT.

The chain uses TRBV4-3 and TRBJ1-2; unclear D gene. The CDR3 loop spans 15 amino acids. The V gene's germline CDR1 is LGHNA and CDR2 YSLEER. Between the trimmed V and J ends, which lost 0 bases and 7 bases, there was a span of 15 bases. CDR3 DNA sequence: TGCGCCAGCAGCCAAGACGTTCAATCATTCGGTGGCTACACCTTC. Its translation is CASSQDVQSFGGYTF.

The chain uses TRBV9 and TRBJ2-1; D might be TRBD2 (5 bases). V was trimmed by 0 bases and J by 5 bases, leaving 12 bases between them. Germline V gene lookup returns CDR1 SGDLS and CDR2 YYNGEE. The CDR3 is 15 residues long. The CDR3 region is CASSVAGWVDNEQFF. In DNA form, the CDR3 reads TGTGCCAGCAGCGTAGCGGGGTGGGTGGACAATGAGCAGTTCTTC.

This clone came up once. The chain couples TRBV5-1 to TRBJ2-1, with D tentatively TRBD1 (6 bases). Trimming took off 7 bases at V and 7 bases at J, with 24 bases between the two ends. CDR1 and CDR2 (germline): SGHRS, YFSETQ. This CDR3 contains 16 residues. CDR3 in amino acids: CASELTGARGSNEQFF. CDR3 bases: TGCGCCAGCGAACTAACTGGGGCCAGGGGATCGAATGAGCAGTTCTTC.

This clone was detected once. The chain recombines TRBV19 with TRBJ2-7, with TRBD1 matching over 8 bases. V lost 4 bases to trimming and J lost 1 base; unmatched junction nucleotides: 6. Germline V gene lookup returns CDR1 LNHDA and CDR2 SQIVND (reference sequence). There are 15 residues in the CDR3. Here the CDR3 DNA reads TGTGCCAGTAGTACACCGGGACAGGAATCCTACGAGCAGTACTTC. Protein sequence: CASSTPGQESYEQYF.

The chain joins TRBV11-2 to TRBJ2-7; D is unclear. Germline V gives CDR1 SGHAT, CDR2 FQNNGV. The CDR3 spans 15 residues. Trimming pared 0 bases from V and 4 bases from J, leaving 13 bases between. CDR3 sequence: CASSLDRNLIYEQYF. DNA of the CDR3: TGTGCCAGCAGCTTAGACAGGAACCTGATTTACGAGCAGTACTTC.

The chain combines TRBV6-2 or TRBV6-3 with TRBJ1-1; 7 nucleotides agree with TRBD1. Germline lookup yields CDR1 MNHEY and CDR2 SVGEGT. V lost 5 bases and J lost 4; bases outside the gene matches: 7. The CDR3 sequence is 14 residues long. The CDR3 reads CASSVDRILTEAFF. DNA of the CDR3: TGTGCCAGCAGTGTGGACAGGATTCTCACTGAAGCTTTCTTT.

The gene calls are TRBV29-1 and TRBJ1-1; 11 positions agree with TRBD1. There are 13 residues in the CDR3. Per germline, CDR1 SQVTM and CDR2 ANQGSEA. V dropped 7 bases and J dropped 5; count of bases not matched to a gene: 6. The CDR3, as DNA: TGCAGCGCTGAGGGACAGGGGGGAACTGAAGCTTTCTTT. This codes for CSAEGQGGTEAFF. The full variable domain, in which reference TRBV29-1 and TRBJ1-1 provide the parts outside the CDR3, is SAVISQKPSRDICQRGTSLTIQCQVDSQVTMMFWYRQQPGQSLTLIATANQGSEATYESGFVIDKFPISRPNLTFSTLTVSNMSPEDSSIYLCSAEGQGGTEAFFGQGTRLTVV.

The chain carries TRBV29-1 and TRBJ2-3, with 10 bases matching TRBD1. CDR3 length: 16 residues. V lost 5 bases, J lost 1 base, and 9 bases stayed unmatched. Germline V lookup: CDR1 SQVTM, CDR2 ANQGSEA. The DNA of the CDR3 is TGCAGCGTTCGCCGGCCCGGGACAGGGGGCACAGATACGCAGTATTTT. This gives the protein CSVRRPGTGGTDTQYF.

Here the CDR3 DNA reads TGCGCCAGCAGCTTGTATTCTCCGGGGGACTTCGGAAACACCATATATTTT. Residues: CASSLYSPGDFGNTIYF. The rearrangement links TRBV5-1 to TRBJ1-3; a weak D match, TRBD1 (5 bases). The length of the CDR3 is 17 residues. V was clipped by 1 base and J by 4 bases, with 18 bases between them. From germline, CDR1 is SGHRS and CDR2 YFSETQ.

The chain recombines TRBV3-1 (or the pseudogene TRBV3-2) with TRBJ1-1, with TRBD1 matching over 11 bases. The CDR3 loop spans 17 amino acids. V was clipped by 3 bases and J by 11 bases; unmatched bases: 17. Germline values: CDR1 LGHDT, CDR2 YNNKEL (reference sequence). The CDR3 nucleotides read TGTGCCAGCAGCCATATAAGGACAGGGGGCCGCAGTAGTATGGCTTTCTTT. It translates to CASSHIRTGGRSSMAFF.